Presented here are 17 T cell receptor beta chains from one specimen sequenced in a study of read filtering for tumor transcriptome and immune sequencing. Molecular barcoded adaptors covering alpha/delta and beta/gamma chains were used on 400 ng RNA. TCRdb redid the calling of the reads with MiXCR, one entry per CDR3 protein. The table records approximately 90,000 distinct CDR3 sequences, roughly 12% of them present only once. Sequenced input: a population of CD138-negative cells sorted from bone marrow. These receptors originate from a donor aged 40 or older with multiple myeloma.

This clonotype has a count of ten or more. V is TRBV5-1 and J is TRBJ2-1; D possibly corresponds to TRBD2 (5 bases). The CDR3 length is 15 residues. Trimming left V 3 bases short and J 10 bases short, with 20 bases between. Germline CDR1 SGHRS, CDR2 YFSETQ. CDR3 region: CASSSRATSIGEQFF. Written as DNA, the CDR3 is TGCGCCAGCAGCTCCCGCGCAACTAGTATAGGCGAGCAGTTCTTC.

There are many counts of this clonotype. J is TRBJ2-7 and V is TRBV7-9; 11 bases are shared with TRBD2. V gave up 5 bases and J gave up 2 bases; unmatched junction bases: 5. The CDR3 totals 15 residues. Germline V gene lookup returns CDR1 SEHNR and CDR2 FQNEAQ (reference sequence). CDR3 region: CASSLLAGGPYEQYF. DNA of the CDR3: TGTGCCAGCAGCCTTCTAGCGGGAGGCCCCTACGAGCAGTACTTC.

This clonotype has at least ten counts. The rearrangement joins TRBV5-1 to TRBJ2-1; no clear D gene. The germline V and J ends were trimmed by 0 bases and 7 bases, with 8 bases remaining between them. The CDR3 has 13 amino acids. Germline assignment: CDR1 SGHRS and CDR2 YFSETQ. In nucleotides, the CDR3 is TGCGCCAGCAGCTTGGGCTTTGAAAATGAGCAGTTCTTC. It translates to CASSLGFENEQFF.

The chain has TRBV28 and TRBJ2-5; 8 bases fit TRBD1. J was trimmed by 9 bases and V by 1 base; bases with no gene match: 10. The CDR3 extends over 15 amino acids. CDR1 and CDR2 from the germline V gene are MDHEN and SYDVKM. CDR3 sequence reads: CASSLSTGDRAAQYF. CDR3 DNA sequence: TGTGCCAGCAGTTTATCGACAGGGGACCGCGCGGCCCAGTACTTC.

This clonotype was detected ten times or more. The chain has TRBV9 and TRBJ2-7; a weak D match, TRBD2 (5 bases). The ends were cut back, 3 bases at V and 6 bases at J, with 13 bases in the middle. The CDR3 extends over 13 amino acids. Germline assignment: CDR1 SGDLS and CDR2 YYNGEE. The CDR3 DNA is TGTGCCAGCAGCGGACCTGGACTTGCCGAGCAGTACTTC. Residues: CASSGPGLAEQYF.

This clonotype has ten or more counts. The chain uses TRBV5-1 and TRBJ1-3, with 7 nucleotides matching TRBD1. Trimming took 4 bases from V and 3 from J; bases not matched to a gene: 10. CDR3 length: 16 amino acids. Germline V gene lookup returns CDR1 SGHRS and CDR2 YFSETQ. The CDR3 reads CASSVEPGGGGNTIYF. CDR3 coding DNA: TGCGCCAGCAGCGTGGAGCCAGGGGGGGGTGGAAACACCATATATTTT.

This clonotype was seen ten or more times. The V and J genes are TRBV30 and TRBJ2-7; D ambiguous. The germline CDR1 and CDR2 sequences are GTSNPN and SVGIG (reference sequence). CDR3 size: 19 residues. Trimming removed 1 base from V and 0 bases from J, with 25 bases in between. The CDR3 nucleotides are TGTGCCTGGAGTGAAAATCCCTGGGAACCAGAGAGTAGCTCCTACGAGCAGTACTTC. It encodes CAWSENPWEPESSSYEQYF.

This sequence joins TRBV10-3 and TRBJ2-1; TRBD2 aligns across 9 bases. J was trimmed by 4 bases and V by 3 bases; bases with no gene match: 4. The CDR3 contains 15 residues. The germline CDR1 and CDR2 sequences are ENHRY and SYGVKD. The CDR3 spells CAISESTSGYNEQFF. In DNA, the CDR3 is TGTGCCATCAGTGAATCGACTAGCGGATACAATGAGCAGTTCTTC.

The sample holds many counts of this clonotype. This sequence joins TRBV6-5 and TRBJ2-2; TRBD2 is a possible D gene (5 bases). CDR3 length: 14 residues. Germline values: CDR1 MNHEY, CDR2 SVGAGI. Trimming took off 4 bases at V and 7 bases at J, with 13 bases between the two ends. CDR3 DNA sequence: TGTGCCAGCAGTTCCGGGGAATTGAGCGGGGAGCTGTTTTTT. It translates to CASSSGELSGELFF.

This clonotype came up many times. The J gene is TRBJ2-1, the V gene TRBV2; D is unresolved. This CDR3 has 12 residues. Trimming removed 1 base from V and 8 bases from J, with 6 bases in between. Germline V lookup: CDR1 SNHLY, CDR2 FYNNEI. The CDR3 spells CASSEELDEQFF. CDR3 sequence (DNA): TGTGCCAGCAGTGAAGAACTGGATGAGCAGTTCTTC.

The rearrangement links TRBV20-1 to TRBJ2-5; D is possibly TRBD1 (5 bases). V was shortened by 3 bases and J by 2 bases, with 13 bases between the two germline ends. CDR1 DFQATT and CDR2 SNEGSKA come from the germline V gene (reference sequence). The CDR3 consists of 14 residues. In DNA form, the CDR3 reads TGCAGTGCTAGGCCAGGGTCGGGTCAAGAGACCCAGTACTTC. It codes for CSARPGSGQETQYF.

This clonotype was seen ten or more times. This chain uses TRBV5-1 with TRBJ2-5; 8 bases align to TRBD1. The CDR3 covers 15 residues. CDR1 SGHRS and CDR2 YFSETQ come from the germline V gene. The J segment lost 5 bases and the V segment lost 3 bases, leaving 9 bases of the junction unmatched. CDR3 region: CASSSGTGWIETQYF. The CDR3 DNA follows: TGCGCCAGCAGCTCCGGGACAGGATGGATCGAGACCCAGTACTTC.

This clonotype occurred many times. This rearrangement joins TRBV7-9 to TRBJ2-3; TRBD1 matches at 7 bases. The CDR3 runs to 15 residues. Germline assignment: CDR1 SEHNR and CDR2 FQNEAQ (reference sequence). The V gene end was trimmed by 5 bases and the J gene end by 2 bases; junction bases not matched to a gene: 7. CDR3 sequence: CASSAAGTVTDTQYF. The CDR3 coding sequence is TGTGCCAGCAGCGCCGCCGGGACAGTCACAGATACGCAGTATTTT. Using reference TRBV7-9 and TRBJ2-3 for the parts outside the CDR3, the full variable domain is DTGVSQNPRHKITKRGQNVTFRCDPISEHNRLYWYRQTLGQGPEFLTYFQNEAQLEKSRLLSDRFSAERPKGSFSTLEIQRTEQGDSAMYLCASSAAGTVTDTQYFGPGTRLTVL.

This clonotype was seen a few times. Since a much larger clone is just one base distant, this may be a read error. The chain uses TRBV29-1 and TRBJ2-7; TRBD2 agrees at 16 bases. From germline, CDR1 is SQVTM and CDR2 ANQGSEA. Trimming removed 7 bases from V and 6 bases from J; junction bases left unmatched: 6. The CDR3 covers 14 residues. The CDR3 protein is CSATGTSGRGEQYF. The CDR3 DNA reads as TGCAGCGCCACCGGGACTAGCGGGAGGGGCGAGCAGTACTTC.

This clonotype was seen many times. The chain joins TRBV3-1 to TRBJ1-1; 10 nucleotides line up with TRBD1. The germline gives CDR1 LGHDT, CDR2 YNNKEL (reference sequence). The junction had 5 bases not matched to a gene; V was cut back by 5 bases and J by 5 bases. This CDR3 is built from 14 residues. As DNA, the CDR3 is TGTGCCAGCAGCACCCGGACAGGGGGGACTGAAGCTTTCTTT. As protein: CASSTRTGGTEAFF.

In its sample, this clonotype was seen many times. The chain combines TRBV20-1 with TRBJ2-3, with TRBD2 as a possible D gene (6 bases). Germline lookup yields CDR1 DFQATT and CDR2 SNEGSKA (reference sequence). Trimming shortened V by 2 bases and J by 2 bases, and 8 bases separated the two germline ends. CDR3 length: 13 amino acids. The CDR3 region is CSARTGLTDTQYF. The CDR3 DNA reads TGCAGTGCTAGAACGGGACTCACAGATACGCAGTATTTT.

This chain connects TRBV12-3 or TRBV12-4 to TRBJ2-1; 7 positions agree with TRBD1. Trimming took 4 bases from V and 3 from J; bases not matched to a gene: 9. The CDR3 spans 16 residues. In DNA, the CDR3 is TGTGCCAGCAGTTCCAGACAGGGCGGGCTCTACAATGAGCAGTTCTTC. Translated, it gives CASSSRQGGLYNEQFF.